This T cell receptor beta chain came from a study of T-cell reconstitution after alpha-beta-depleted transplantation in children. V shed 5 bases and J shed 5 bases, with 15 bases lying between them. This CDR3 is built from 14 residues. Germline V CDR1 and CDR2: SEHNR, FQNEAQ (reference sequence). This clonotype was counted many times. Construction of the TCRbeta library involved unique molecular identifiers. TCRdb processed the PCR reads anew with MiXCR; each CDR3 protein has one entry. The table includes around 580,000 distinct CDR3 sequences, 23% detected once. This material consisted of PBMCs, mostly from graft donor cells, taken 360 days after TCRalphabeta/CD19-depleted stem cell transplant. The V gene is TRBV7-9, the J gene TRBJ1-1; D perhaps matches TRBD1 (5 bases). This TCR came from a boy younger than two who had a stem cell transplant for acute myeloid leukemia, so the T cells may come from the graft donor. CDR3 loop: CASSPNSGRTEAFF. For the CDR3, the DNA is TGTGCCAGCAGCCCGAATTCAGGGAGAACTGAAGCTTTCTTT.